The 24 T cell receptor beta chains below were found in one sample sequenced in a study of long-term antiretroviral therapy in people with HIV. Investigators performed immunoSEQ version v3.0 at survey level. TCRdb's copy holds only in-frame clones and misses some; the assay was immunoSEQ multiplex PCR. The sample has under 30,000 clones; around 90% are singletons. The source was unsorted PBMCs, collected 1.8 years before starting antiretroviral therapy. The receptor set was obtained from a man aged 50-60 years with HIV.

The CDR3 protein is CASSLRQRQETQYF. The CDR3 DNA sequence: TGTGCCAGCAGTCTTCGACAGAGACAAGAGACCCAGTACTTC. The V gene is TRBV28, the J gene TRBJ2-5; D might be TRBD1 (5 bases). V lost 5 bases and J 2 bases, leaving 12 bases between the germline ends. Germline lookup yields CDR1 MDHEN and CDR2 SYDVKM. This CDR3 has 14 amino acids.

The rearrangement links TRBV5-6 to TRBJ1-1; no firm D call. The V end lost 4 bases, the J end lost 1 base, and 17 bases lay between the germline ends. CDR1 and CDR2 from the germline V gene are SGHDT and YYEEEE. The CDR3 runs to 16 residues. CDR3 loop: CASSAITPTRNTEAFF. The CDR3 DNA is TGTGCCAGCAGCGCGATCACTCCGACACGGAACACTGAAGCTTTCTTT.

V usage is TRBV19 and J usage is TRBJ1-4, with a possible D match to TRBD1 (6 bases). The CDR3 runs 15 residues. V lost 4 bases, J lost 3 bases, and 12 bases lay in between. Germline-derived CDR1 and CDR2 are LNHDA and SQIVND (reference sequence). This CDR3 is CASSTGHAANEKLFF. CDR3 in DNA: TGTGCCAGTAGTACGGGACACGCAGCTAATGAAAAACTGTTTTTT.

The V gene is TRBV7-2, the J gene TRBJ2-3; 7 nucleotides agree with TRBD2. This CDR3 spans 13 amino acids. The germline CDR1 and CDR2 sequences are SGHTA and FQGNSA. J lost 8 bases, V lost 3 bases, and 5 bases had no gene match. CDR3 sequence: CASSFGRESTQYF. CDR3 DNA sequence: TGTGCCAGCAGCTTTGGGCGGGAGTCTACGCAGTATTTT.

This chain links TRBV5-4 with TRBJ2-3; D is tentatively TRBD1 or TRBD2 (6 bases each). Per germline, CDR1 SGHNT and CDR2 YYREEE (reference sequence). CDR3 length: 15 residues. V gave up 0 bases and J gave up 6 bases, with 14 bases separating them. CDR3 sequence (DNA): TGTGCCAGCAGCTTGGGGGGGGCCCCTGGGGATACGCAGTATTTT. It encodes CASSLGGAPGDTQYF.

The J gene is TRBJ1-1, the V gene TRBV28, with D unresolved. The V end lost 6 bases, the J end lost 1 base, and 6 bases lay between the germline ends. CDR3 length: 12 amino acids. Germline assignment: CDR1 MDHEN and CDR2 SYDVKM. CDR3 residues: CASRTTNTEAFF. The DNA for the CDR3 is TGTGCCAGCAGAACAACGAACACTGAAGCTTTCTTT.

Regarding this clone: The sample carries other DNA sequences with the same CDR3. V gene TRBV18 combines with J gene TRBJ1-2; D unclear. The germline V gene encodes CDR1 KGHSH and CDR2 LQKENI. The V gene lost 2 bases and the J gene lost 6 bases, with 10 bases spanning the gap. The CDR3 spans 13 residues. CDR3: CASSPGVGDGYTF. CDR3 DNA sequence: TGTGCCAGCTCACCAGGAGTTGGGGATGGCTACACCTTC.

This chain links TRBV5-1 with TRBJ1-4; TRBD1 aligns across 9 bases. The V segment lost 0 bases and the J segment 5 bases; nucleotides outside the gene matches: 8. Germline-derived CDR1 and CDR2 are SGHRS and YFSETQ. CDR3 length: 17 residues. In DNA form, the CDR3 reads TGCGCCAGCAGCTTGGGGCTTTCCGGGACAGGGAATGAAAAACTGTTTTTT. It is translated as CASSLGLSGTGNEKLFF.

V usage is TRBV14 and J usage is TRBJ1-1; TRBD1 aligns across 7 bases. The V gene end was trimmed by 4 bases and the J gene end by 1 base; junction bases not matched to a gene: 0. Germline assignment: CDR1 SGHDN and CDR2 FVKESK. The CDR3 has 13 amino acids. The CDR3 DNA reads TGTGCCAGCAGCCGGACAGGGAACACTGAAGCTTTCTTT. Amino acids: CASSRTGNTEAFF.

The chain has TRBV7-9 and TRBJ2-7, with 10 bases fitting TRBD2. The CDR3 is 17 residues long. The trim removed 2 bases at V and 4 bases at J, leaving 11 bases unmatched. The germline gives CDR1 SEHNR, CDR2 FQNEAQ (reference sequence). Here the CDR3 DNA reads TGTGCCAGCAGCTTATTCTCTAGCGGGAGCACGGGATACGAGCAGTACTTC. Translation: CASSLFSSGSTGYEQYF.

This clone was recorded a few times. V usage is TRBV28 and J usage is TRBJ2-7; D gene ambiguous. Deletions cut 6 bases from V and 3 bases from J, with 6 bases between. The CDR3 totals 11 residues. Germline lookup yields CDR1 MDHEN and CDR2 SYDVKM. This chain's CDR3 is CASSDNYEQYF. The CDR3 bases are TGTGCCAGCAGCGATAACTACGAGCAGTACTTC.

This rearrangement joins TRBV7-3 to TRBJ2-2; the match to TRBD1 covers 7 bases. CDR1 is SGHTA and CDR2 is FQGTGA in the germline V gene. This CDR3 is 15 amino acids long. The V segment lost 5 bases and the J segment 1 base; nucleotides outside the gene matches: 4. The CDR3 is CASSRDRVNTGELFF. The CDR3 nucleotides are TGTGCCAGCAGCAGGGACAGAGTGAACACCGGGGAGCTGTTTTTT.

V usage is TRBV7-3 and J usage is TRBJ2-5, with a possible D match to TRBD1 (6 bases). Trimming shortened V by 4 bases and J by 5 bases, and 11 bases separated the two germline ends. Germline assignment: CDR1 SGHTA and CDR2 FQGTGA. The CDR3 has 13 amino acids. The chain's CDR3 is CASSSTGLETQYF. The CDR3 nucleotides read TGTGCCAGCAGCTCCACAGGGTTGGAGACCCAGTACTTC.

This clone showed up just a few times. This chain links TRBV7-3 with TRBJ2-3; no clear D gene. The V end lost 4 bases, the J end lost 2 bases, and 4 bases lay between the germline ends. Germline CDR1 is SGHTA and CDR2 is FQGTGA. The CDR3 covers 12 residues. In DNA, the CDR3 is TGTGCCAGCAGCTCGATCACAGATACGCAGTATTTT. Protein sequence: CASSSITDTQYF.

This chain links TRBV7-2 with TRBJ2-3; D ambiguous. Trimming removed 0 bases at V and 3 bases at J, with 7 bases between. Germline CDR1 and CDR2: SGHTA and FQGNSA. The CDR3 runs 14 residues. CDR3 DNA sequence: TGTGCCAGCAGCTTAGCCAGTAGTACAGATACGCAGTATTTT. Residues: CASSLASSTDTQYF.

This clone was seen just once. The gene calls are TRBV10-3 and TRBJ2-4; D is uncertain. Per the germline V gene, CDR1 is ENHRY and CDR2 is SYGVKD. This CDR3 has 14 residues. Trimming left V 0 bases short and J 0 bases short, with 3 bases between. The CDR3 sequence: CAISESTAKNIQYF. The DNA for the CDR3 is TGTGCCATCAGTGAGTCGACAGCCAAAAACATTCAGTACTTC.

The chain recombines TRBV5-6 with TRBJ2-1, with D unclear. The germline CDR1 and CDR2 sequences are SGHDT and YYEEEE. The CDR3 is made up of 13 amino acids. Trimming cost V 0 bases and J 3 bases, with 4 bases left between them. The CDR3 protein is CASSLDSYNEQFF. DNA for the CDR3: TGTGCCAGCAGCTTGGATAGCTACAATGAGCAGTTCTTC.

V and J are TRBV11-2 and TRBJ2-5, with TRBD2 as a possible D gene (5 bases). CDR1 and CDR2 (germline): SGHAT, FQNNGV. V lost 1 base, J lost 2 bases, and 14 bases lay in between. This CDR3 is built from 16 residues. CDR3 DNA: TGTGCCAGCAGCTTAGTAGGAGTGGACTTTCAAGAGACCCAGTACTTC. Residues: CASSLVGVDFQETQYF.

The chain combines TRBV10-3 with TRBJ1-3; no reliable D call. Germline CDR1 ENHRY, CDR2 SYGVKD. Trimming removed 4 bases from V and 0 bases from J, with 7 bases in between. This CDR3 spans 14 amino acids. The CDR3 DNA sequence: TGTGCCATCAGTGGGTCTTACTCTGGAAACACCATATATTTT. Amino acids: CAISGSYSGNTIYF.

V usage is TRBV7-9 and J usage is TRBJ1-1; possible D gene TRBD1, 6 bases. Looked up from germline, CDR1 is SEHNR and CDR2 is FQNEAQ (reference sequence). Trimming removed 4 bases at V and 3 bases at J, with 15 bases between. The CDR3 consists of 15 residues. CDR3 residues: CASSSSKAGDTEAFF. In nucleotides, the CDR3 is TGTGCCAGCAGCTCTTCTAAAGCAGGGGACACTGAAGCTTTCTTT.

The CDR3 nucleotides read TGTGCCAGCTCACCTGGGAGCACAGATACGCAGTATTTT. Its protein product is CASSPGSTDTQYF. The V gene is TRBV18, the J gene TRBJ2-3; no clear D. The CDR3 contains 13 residues. V dropped 3 bases and J dropped 0 bases, with 4 bases sitting between them. Germline assignment: CDR1 KGHSH and CDR2 LQKENI. Drawing the rest from reference TRBV18 and TRBJ2-3, the complete variable domain is NAGVMQNPRHLVRRRGQEARLRCSPMKGHSHVYWYRQLPEEGLKFMVYLQKENIIDESGMPKERFSAEFPKEGPSILRIQQVVRGDSAAYFCASSPGSTDTQYFGPGTRLTVL.

The chain recombines TRBV7-3 with TRBJ2-7; D not resolved. The CDR3 sequence is 17 residues long. Germline V gene sequence: CDR1 SGHTA, CDR2 FQGTGA. The V end was cut by 2 bases, the J end by 4 bases, with 21 bases between. CDR3 DNA: TGTGCCAGCAGCTTAGCCCCTCCCTCAGGTGGCCTGTACGAGCAGTACTTC. Its translation is CASSLAPPSGGLYEQYF.

The V call is TRBV6-1, the J call TRBJ1-1; D ambiguous. CDR1 is MNHNS and CDR2 is SASEGT in the germline V gene. This CDR3 comprises 12 residues. Trimming stripped 3 bases from V and 6 bases from J, with 8 bases between. This CDR3 reads CASSDRVSEAFF. The CDR3, as DNA: TGTGCCAGCAGTGATAGGGTCTCTGAAGCTTTCTTT.

The gene calls are TRBV5-6 and TRBJ2-3; 7 nucleotides match TRBD1. Germline-derived CDR1 and CDR2 are SGHDT and YYEEEE. Trimming removed 4 bases from V and 1 base from J; junction bases left unmatched: 18. CDR3 length: 19 residues. CDR3 loop: CASSLLTGVNVGGTDTQYF. The CDR3 region has the DNA TGTGCCAGCAGCCTATTAACAGGGGTTAACGTTGGGGGCACAGATACGCAGTATTTT.